Listed below are T cell receptor beta chains from one sample, sequenced in a study of graft-versus-host responses after intestinal transplantation. Clones were sequenced by immunoSEQ multiplex PCR, and TCRdb holds only the in-frame ones, with some missing. The sample holds around 26,000 clones, approximately 94% seen once. The sample here was PBMCs, taken 156 days after intestinal transplant. The source is a human patient who received an intestinal transplant, so some T cells may come from the graft donor. Both conserved end residues are part of each CDR3. Some rows have no size entry. The others give once, few or many, or a class for an expanded clone.

>TRBV5-1|15|NA
CASSLAAATQETQYF
>TRBV30|14|NA
CAWIGGAMDSPLHF
>TRBV5-8|16|NA
CASSLDGTGNNSPLHF
>TRBV6-1|15|NA
CASSEDGQGWPEAFF
>TRBV25-1|15|NA
CASSEYEGGTGELFF
>TRBV7-3|17|once
CASSYSDRGVAYNEQFF
>TRBV13|13|once
CASSWGITDTQYF
>TRBV5-8|14|NA
CASSSPTGGYEQYF
>TRBV19|13|NA
CASSIGSSYEQYF
>TRBV19|13|NA
CASSYGATDTQYF